One T cell receptor beta chain is described in this entry. The target antigen is unknown. This specimen belongs to a study of T cells in Graves' hyperthyroidism and ophthalmopathy. About the research overall: Prior to any treatment, at the point of initial diagnosis, peripheral blood was collected. Study-level findings and limits: Appearing also in blood were most of the thyroid clonotypes expanded above 0.001.

RNA transcripts served as the template for amplifying TCR beta CDR3 regions. The primer set for the first-round RT-PCR of the TCR CDR3 was HTBI. MiXCR, run by TCRdb on the multiplex PCR reads, gives a single entry per CDR3 protein. The table has some 560,000 distinct CDR3 sequences, around 13% seen once. The definition of stable Graves' hyperthyroidism was no ophthalmopathy progression within 18 months. The germline V gene has CDR1 MNHNS and CDR2 SASEGT. The CDR3 length is 14 residues. Deletions cut 6 bases from V and 4 bases from J, with 12 bases between. The clonotype was recovered from a middle-aged woman with Graves' hyperthyroidism. The chain has TRBV6-1 and TRBJ1-4; D is unclear. Sequencing used blood. For the CDR3, the DNA is TGTGCCAGCAGCGATGGAGGCATTAATGAAAAACTGTTTTTT. It specifies CASSDGGINEKLFF.